This T cell receptor (beta chain) derives from a study of T-cell reconstitution after alpha-beta-depleted transplantation in children. Unique molecular identifiers were incorporated during preparation of the TCRbeta library. Using its own MiXCR run on the PCR reads, TCRdb lists one record per CDR3 protein. The table records 330,000 or so distinct CDR3 sequences, 10% to 13% of them present only once. This CDR3 region has 17 residues. Germline V gene sequence: CDR1 SGHRS, CDR2 YFSETQ. V was pared by 2 bases and J by 5 bases, with 22 bases between. The specimen comprised PBMCs from the stem cell graft donor, sampled from the stem cell graft. The chain links TRBV5-1 to TRBJ2-5; a possible D gene is TRBD2 (6 bases). This TCR came from a human donor who donated a stem cell graft to a child with acute lymphoblastic leukemia. The DNA for the CDR3 is TGCGCCAGCAGCTTCCGAGGCTTAACGGGAGAGCAGGAGACCCAGTACTTC. Translated: CASSFRGLTGEQETQYF.